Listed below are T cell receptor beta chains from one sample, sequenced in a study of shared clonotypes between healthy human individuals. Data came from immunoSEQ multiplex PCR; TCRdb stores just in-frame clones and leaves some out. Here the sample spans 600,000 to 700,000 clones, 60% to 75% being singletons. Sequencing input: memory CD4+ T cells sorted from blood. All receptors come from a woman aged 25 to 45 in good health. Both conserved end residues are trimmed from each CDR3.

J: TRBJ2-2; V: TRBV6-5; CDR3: ATRSAASAGELF
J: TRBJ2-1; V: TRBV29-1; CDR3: SVAGAGVWNIDEQF
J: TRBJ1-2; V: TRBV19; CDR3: ASSMAGYGYT
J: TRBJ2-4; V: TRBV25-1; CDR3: ASSGTTRTFEDIQY
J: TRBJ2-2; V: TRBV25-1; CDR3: ASSDRGTGELF
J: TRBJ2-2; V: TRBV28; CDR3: ASSYPISGELF
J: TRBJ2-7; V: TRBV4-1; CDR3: ASSQAPGALSGEQY
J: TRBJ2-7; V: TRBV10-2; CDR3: ASSESGGVEQY
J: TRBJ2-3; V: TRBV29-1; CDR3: SGGEGESTDTQY
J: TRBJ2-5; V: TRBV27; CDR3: ASSGLSGETQY
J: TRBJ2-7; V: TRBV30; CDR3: AWRTGSSYEQY
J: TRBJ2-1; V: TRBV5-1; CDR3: ASSLDRVAYNEQF
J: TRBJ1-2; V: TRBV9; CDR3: ASSLTSRGESGYT
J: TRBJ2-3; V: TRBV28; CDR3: ASSPFPKRPTDTQY
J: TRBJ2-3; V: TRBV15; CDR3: ATSSNGWALDTQY
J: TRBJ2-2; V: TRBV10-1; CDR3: ASSAGNTGELF
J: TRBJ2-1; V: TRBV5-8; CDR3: ASSLEAVDEQF
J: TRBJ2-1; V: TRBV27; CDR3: ASTTVGQYNEQF
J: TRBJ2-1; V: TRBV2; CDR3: AIPRTSGGNNEQF
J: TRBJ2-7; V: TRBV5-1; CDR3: ASSPGNTGFYEQY
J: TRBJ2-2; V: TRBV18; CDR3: ASSPSGTPNTGELF
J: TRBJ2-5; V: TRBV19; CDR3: ASSIGGLAEQETQY
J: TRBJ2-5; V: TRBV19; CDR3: ASSIAGEEGETQY
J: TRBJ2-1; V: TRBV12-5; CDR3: ASGLGDTEGNEQF
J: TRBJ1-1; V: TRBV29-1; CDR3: SVRQGGITEAF
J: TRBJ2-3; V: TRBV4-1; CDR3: ASSQVDLLVYDTQY
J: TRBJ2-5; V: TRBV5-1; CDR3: ASSSTGGGETQY
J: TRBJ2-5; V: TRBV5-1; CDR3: ASSLEANEATQY
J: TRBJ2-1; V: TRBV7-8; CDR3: ASSSREGGSYNEQF
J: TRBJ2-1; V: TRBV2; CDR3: ASFSQAGGPYNEQF
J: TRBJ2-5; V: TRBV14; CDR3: ASSRDRGPLQETQY
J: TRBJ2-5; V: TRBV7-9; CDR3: ASSLAGIAGGRETQY
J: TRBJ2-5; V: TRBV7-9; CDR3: ASSFSERGSWETQY
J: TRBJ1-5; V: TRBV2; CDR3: ASNTQGNSNQPQH
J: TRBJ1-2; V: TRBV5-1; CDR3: ASSDIGGVAGYT
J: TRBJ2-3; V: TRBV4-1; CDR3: ASSPRRAGSPDTQY
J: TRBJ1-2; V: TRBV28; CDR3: ASSVHYGYT
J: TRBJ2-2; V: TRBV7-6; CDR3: ASRRDRDTGELF
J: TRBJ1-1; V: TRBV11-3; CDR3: ASSRGLGTEAF
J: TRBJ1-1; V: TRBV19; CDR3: ASSITGKTEAF
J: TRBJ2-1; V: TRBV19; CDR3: ASSIEGTSGRRNEQF
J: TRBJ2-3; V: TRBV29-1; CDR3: SVAGPGTDTQY
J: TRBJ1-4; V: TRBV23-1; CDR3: ASSQARATTNEKLF
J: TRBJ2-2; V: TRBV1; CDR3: TSSQEWLAKCGAV
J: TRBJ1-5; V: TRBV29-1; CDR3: SVRGEEASQPQH
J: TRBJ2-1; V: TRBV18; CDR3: ASSRVAGEYYNEQF
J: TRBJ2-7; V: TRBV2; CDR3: ASKRPGMYEQY
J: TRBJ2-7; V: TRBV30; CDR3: AWSAIKQGRLSYEQY
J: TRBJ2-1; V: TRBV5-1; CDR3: ASSQMNHEQF
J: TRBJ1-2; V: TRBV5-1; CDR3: ASSPDRGYGYT
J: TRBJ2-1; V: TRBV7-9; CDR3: ASSLSSGLYNEQF
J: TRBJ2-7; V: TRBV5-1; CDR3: ASSIIGGLSYEQY
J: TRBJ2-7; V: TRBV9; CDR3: ASSVGWGAHYEQY